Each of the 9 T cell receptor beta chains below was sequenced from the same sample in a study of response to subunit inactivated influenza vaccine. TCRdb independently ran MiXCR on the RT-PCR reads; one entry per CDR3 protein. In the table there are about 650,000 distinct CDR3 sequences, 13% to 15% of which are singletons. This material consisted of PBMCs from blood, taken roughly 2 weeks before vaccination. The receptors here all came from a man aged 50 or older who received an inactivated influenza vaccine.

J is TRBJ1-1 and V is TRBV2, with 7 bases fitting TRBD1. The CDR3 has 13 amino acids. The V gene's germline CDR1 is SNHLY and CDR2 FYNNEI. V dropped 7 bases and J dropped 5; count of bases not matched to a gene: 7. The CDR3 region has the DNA TGTGCCAGCAATGGACAGGCGAGAACTGAAGCTTTCTTT. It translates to CASNGQARTEAFF.

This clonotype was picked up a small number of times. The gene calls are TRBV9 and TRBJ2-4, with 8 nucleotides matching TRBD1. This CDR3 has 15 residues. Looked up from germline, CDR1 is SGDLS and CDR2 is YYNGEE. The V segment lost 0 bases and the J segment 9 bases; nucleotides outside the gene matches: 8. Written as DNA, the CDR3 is TGTGCCAGCAGCGTAGCAGACAGGGGATCGGGCATTCAGTACTTC. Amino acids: CASSVADRGSGIQYF.

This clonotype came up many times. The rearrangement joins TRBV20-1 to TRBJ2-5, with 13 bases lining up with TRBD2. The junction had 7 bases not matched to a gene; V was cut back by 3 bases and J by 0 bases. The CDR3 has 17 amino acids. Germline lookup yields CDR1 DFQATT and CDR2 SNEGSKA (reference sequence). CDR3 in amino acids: CSASSFTSGRDQETQYF. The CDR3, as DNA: TGCAGTGCTAGCTCATTTACTAGCGGGAGGGACCAAGAGACCCAGTACTTC.

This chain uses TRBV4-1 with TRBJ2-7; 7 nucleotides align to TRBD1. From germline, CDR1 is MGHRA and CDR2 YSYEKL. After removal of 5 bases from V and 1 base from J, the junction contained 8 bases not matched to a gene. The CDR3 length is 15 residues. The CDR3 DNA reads TGCGCCAGCAGCTTCGACAGGGCTCTGTCCTACGAGCAGTACTTC. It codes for CASSFDRALSYEQYF.

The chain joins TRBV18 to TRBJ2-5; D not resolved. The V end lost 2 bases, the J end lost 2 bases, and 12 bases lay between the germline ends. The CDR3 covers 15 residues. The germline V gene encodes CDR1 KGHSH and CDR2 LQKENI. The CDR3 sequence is CASSPMGFQQETQYF. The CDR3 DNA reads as TGTGCCAGCTCACCAATGGGGTTTCAACAAGAGACCCAGTACTTC.

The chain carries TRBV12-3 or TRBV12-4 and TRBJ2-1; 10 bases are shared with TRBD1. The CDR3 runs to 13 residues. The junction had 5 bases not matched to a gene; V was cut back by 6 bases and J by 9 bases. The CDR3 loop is CASRQDRGPEQFF. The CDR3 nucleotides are TGTGCCAGCAGACAAGACAGGGGGCCTGAGCAGTTCTTC.

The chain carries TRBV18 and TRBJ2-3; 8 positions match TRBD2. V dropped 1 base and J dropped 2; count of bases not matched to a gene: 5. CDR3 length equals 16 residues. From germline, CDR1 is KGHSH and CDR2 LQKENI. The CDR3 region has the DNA TGTGCCAGCTCACCACGGACCGGGGGGGCCACAGATACGCAGTATTTT. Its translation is CASSPRTGGATDTQYF.

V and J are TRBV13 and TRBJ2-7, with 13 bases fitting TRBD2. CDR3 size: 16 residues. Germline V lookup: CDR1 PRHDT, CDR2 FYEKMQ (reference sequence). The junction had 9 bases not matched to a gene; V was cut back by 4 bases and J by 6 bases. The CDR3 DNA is TGTGCCAGCAGCTGCCAAGGACTAGCGGGAGATTGCGAGCAGTACTTC. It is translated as CASSCQGLAGDCEQYF.

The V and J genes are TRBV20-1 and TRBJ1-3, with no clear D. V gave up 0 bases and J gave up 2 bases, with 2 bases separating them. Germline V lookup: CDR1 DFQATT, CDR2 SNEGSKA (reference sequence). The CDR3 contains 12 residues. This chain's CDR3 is CSARETGNTIYF. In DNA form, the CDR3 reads TGCAGTGCTAGAGAAACTGGAAACACCATATATTTT.